Given below is one T cell receptor beta chain in context. Antigen unknown. Donors counted as nominally healthy when sampled, yet unrecorded immune exposures were likely. The primer mix had 60 Vbeta and 13 Jbeta primers. Generated by immunoSEQ multiplex PCR, the TCRdb table keeps only in-frame clones and is missing some. Of roughly 150,000 clones listed, under 85% are singletons. The data originate from a study of cytomegalovirus exposure and HLA in healthy donors. The CDR3 sequence is 12 residues long. J lost 6 bases, V lost 6 bases, and 5 bases had no gene match. Germline lookup yields CDR1 MNHEY and CDR2 SVGAGI. Study-level points and caveats: Researchers counted over 150 TCR beta chains as cytomegalovirus-associated.

The sample taken for sequencing was PBMCs. The chain links TRBV6-5 to TRBJ2-7; 7 positions match TRBD1. The source of this sequence is a woman aged 18-29 years in good health and CMV-seropositive. CDR3 sequence (DNA): TGTGCCAGCAGCCGACAGGGATTCGAGCAGTACTTC. Amino acid sequence: CASSRQGFEQYF.